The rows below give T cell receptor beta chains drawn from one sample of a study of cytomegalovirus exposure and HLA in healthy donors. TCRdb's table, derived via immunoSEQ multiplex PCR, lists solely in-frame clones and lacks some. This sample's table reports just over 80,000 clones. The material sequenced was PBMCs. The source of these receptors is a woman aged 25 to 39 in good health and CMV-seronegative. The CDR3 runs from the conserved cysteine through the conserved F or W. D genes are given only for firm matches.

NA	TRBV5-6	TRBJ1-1	TGTGCCAGCAGCTTGAGTCCCTCGGGCACTGAAGCTTTCTTT	CASSLSPSGTEAFF
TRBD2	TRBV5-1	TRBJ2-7	TGCGCCAGCAGCGCCTCTAGCGGGGGTACCTACGAGCAGTACTTC	CASSASSGGTYEQYF
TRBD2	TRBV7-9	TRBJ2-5	TGTGCCAGCAGCCCCGGCGGGGGTCAAGAGACCCAGTACTTC	CASSPGGGQETQYF
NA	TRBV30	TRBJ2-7	TGTGCCTCCGGCCCACCCGGGAACCACGAGCAGTACTTC	CASGPPGNHEQYF
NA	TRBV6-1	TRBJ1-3	TGTGCCAGCAGTGGCGGGACCGCTACCTCTGGAAACACCATATATTTT	CASSGGTATSGNTIYF
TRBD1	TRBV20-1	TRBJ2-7	TGCAGTGCTGGACAGGGTAACGAGCAGTACTTC	CSAGQGNEQYF
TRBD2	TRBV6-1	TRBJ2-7	TGTGCCAGCACGGCTAGCGGGAGGGCCTCCTACGAGCAGTACTTC	CASTASGRASYEQYF
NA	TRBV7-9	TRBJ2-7	TGTGCCAGCAGCTCCCTGGGTGGCGGGTCCGACGAGCAGTACTTC	CASSSLGGGSDEQYF
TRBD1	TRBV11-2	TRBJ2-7	TGTGCCAGCAGACGCGACAGGGTCGACGAGCAGTACTTC	CASRRDRVDEQYF
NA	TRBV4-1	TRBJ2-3	TGCGCCAGCACCCTCCTCCCCCTAGCGTACACAGATACGCAGTATTTT	CASTLLPLAYTDTQYF
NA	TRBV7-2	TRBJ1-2	TGTGCCAGCAGCTTAGTTCGGGTGAACTATGGCTACACCTTC	CASSLVRVNYGYTF
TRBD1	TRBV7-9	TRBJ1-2	TGTGCCAGCAGTTCCACTTTATCCGGGACAGGGGCAAGTCGCTACACCTTC	CASSSTLSGTGASRYTF
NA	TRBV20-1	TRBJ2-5	TGCAGTGCCCTGAGTGGAGAGACCCAGTACTTC	CSALSGETQYF
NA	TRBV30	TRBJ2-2	TGTGCCTGGAGTGTACTGAACACCGGGGAGCTGTTTTTT	CAWSVLNTGELFF
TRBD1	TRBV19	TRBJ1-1	TGTGCCAGTACCCCGGGACAGGGATGGGGGTACACTGAAGCTTTCTTT	CASTPGQGWGYTEAFF
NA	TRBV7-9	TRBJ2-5	TGTGCCAGCAGCTTACCGGGGAAAGAGACCCAGTACTTC	CASSLPGKETQYF
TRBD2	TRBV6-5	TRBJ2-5	TGTGCCAGCACCGCACGGGAGGGGAAGGAGACCCAGTACTTC	CASTAREGKETQYF
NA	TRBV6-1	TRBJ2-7	TGTGCCAGCAGTGAAGGACAGGAGCCTTCCTACGAGCAGTACTTC	CASSEGQEPSYEQYF
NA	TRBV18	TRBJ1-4	TGTGCCAGCTCATCCAGGGAATGGGAAAAACTGTTTTTT	CASSSREWEKLFF
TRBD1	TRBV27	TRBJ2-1	TGTGCCAGCAGTTTATACCGGACAGGCGACAATGAGCAGTTCTTC	CASSLYRTGDNEQFF
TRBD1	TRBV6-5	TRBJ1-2	TGTGCCAGCAGTTCTGATTACAGGGGCGCCAACTATGGCTACACCTTC	CASSSDYRGANYGYTF
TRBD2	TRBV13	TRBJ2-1	TGTGCCAGCAGTTCTTCTCCACTAGCGGGGGGTATTTGGAGCTCCTACAATGAGCAGTTCTTC	CASSSSPLAGGIWSSYNEQFF
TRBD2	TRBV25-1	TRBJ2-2	TGTGCCAGCAGTGGGCCGAGGCGGGGGGGAAGGAGCGGGGAGCTGTTTTTT	CASSGPRRGGRSGELFF
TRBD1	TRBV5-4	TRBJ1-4	TGTGCCAGCAGCCCCGGACAGGGGAACGAAAAACTGTTTTTT	CASSPGQGNEKLFF
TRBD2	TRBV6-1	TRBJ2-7	TGTGCCAGCAGTGAATTGGGGGGGATAGGTGGAAGGTCCTACGAGCAGTACTTC	CASSELGGIGGRSYEQYF
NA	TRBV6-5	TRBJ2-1	TGTGCCAGCAGAATTACTAGGTATAGCAATGAGCAGTTCTTC	CASRITRYSNEQFF
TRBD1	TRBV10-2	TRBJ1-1	TGCGCCAGCAGTATACAGGGGATAAACACTGAAGCTTTCTTT	CASSIQGINTEAFF
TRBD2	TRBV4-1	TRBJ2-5	TGCGCCAGCAGCCAAGAGGGAGCAGCTAGCGGGGGCGATGGAGAGAACCAGTACTTC	CASSQEGAASGGDGENQYF
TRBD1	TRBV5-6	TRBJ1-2	TGTGCCAGCAGCCACCCCGGGACAGGGGAATTCGGTGGCTACACCTTC	CASSHPGTGEFGGYTF
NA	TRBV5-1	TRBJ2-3	TGCGCCAGCAGCCAGATGGAGGGGAGCACAGATACGCAGTATTTT	CASSQMEGSTDTQYF
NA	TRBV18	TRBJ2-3	TGTGCCAGCTCAACAAGCACAGATACGCAGTATTTT	CASSTSTDTQYF
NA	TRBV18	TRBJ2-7	TGTGCCAGCTCACCACCGCCCACAGGGACAACCTACGAGCAGTACTTC	CASSPPPTGTTYEQYF
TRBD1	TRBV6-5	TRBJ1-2	TGTGCCAGCAGTTACTCACAGGGGGCGAGTGGCTACACCTTC	CASSYSQGASGYTF
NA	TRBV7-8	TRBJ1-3	TGTGCCAGCAGCTTAAGGGAGGCGAAACGCTCTGGAAACACCATATATTTT	CASSLREAKRSGNTIYF
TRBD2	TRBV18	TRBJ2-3	TGTGCCAGCTCACCTGGAGGCAGGACTAGCGGGGGAGATACGCAGTATTTT	CASSPGGRTSGGDTQYF
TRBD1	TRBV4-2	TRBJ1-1	TGTGCCAGCAGCCACCCGGACAGGGGGGTGAACACTGAAGCTTTCTTT	CASSHPDRGVNTEAFF
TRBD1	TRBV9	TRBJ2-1	TGTGCCAGCAGCGGCACACAGGGGAAAGACGATGAGCAGTTCTTC	CASSGTQGKDDEQFF
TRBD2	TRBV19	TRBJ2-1	TGTGCCACCGGGACTAGCGGGGTAGATGAGCAGTTCTTC	CATGTSGVDEQFF
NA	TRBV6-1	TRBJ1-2	TGTGCCAGCAGGCCAGCGGGGGCAGGTCCCTATGGCTACACCTTC	CASRPAGAGPYGYTF
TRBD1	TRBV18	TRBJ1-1	TGTGCCAGCTCACCGGAGACAGGGGGCACTGAAGCTTTCTTT	CASSPETGGTEAFF
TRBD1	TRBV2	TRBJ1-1	TGTGCCAGCAGTGATATTTTGGGGACAGGGAACACTGAAGCTTTCTTT	CASSDILGTGNTEAFF
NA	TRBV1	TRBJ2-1	TGCACCAGCAGCCGAGGAGAAAGCTCCTACAATGAGCAGTTCTTC	CTSSRGESSYNEQFF
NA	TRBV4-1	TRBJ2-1	TGCGCCAGCAGCCAAGACCTACCTAGCTCCTACAATGAGCAGTTCTTC	CASSQDLPSSYNEQFF
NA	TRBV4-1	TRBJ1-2	TGCGCCAGCAGCCAAGATTATTCCAGGTCCCCCTATGGCTACACCTTC	CASSQDYSRSPYGYTF
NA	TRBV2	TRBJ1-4	TGTGCCAGCAGTGAAGCGGGCCTTTCTGGGGAAAAACTGTTTTTT	CASSEAGLSGEKLFF
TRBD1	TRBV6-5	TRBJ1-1	TGTGCCAGCAGCCTCCGGGACAGGAACACTGAAGCTTTCTTT	CASSLRDRNTEAFF
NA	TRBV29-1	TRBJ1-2	TGCAGCGTCAAGTCGTCACAGGGACCTGTTGTGGCCTTC	CSVKSSQGPVVAF
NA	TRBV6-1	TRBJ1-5	TGTGCCAGCAGTGAAGCAACGGCAGGGGTGTTGGGCAATCAGCCCCAGCATTTT	CASSEATAGVLGNQPQHF
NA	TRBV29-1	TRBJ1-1	TGCAGCGCCCGAAGACAGGACACTGAAGCTTTCTTT	CSARRQDTEAFF
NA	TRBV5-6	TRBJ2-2	TGTGCCAGCAGCACCTTAACAGGGTTAGGCACCGGGGAGCTGTTTTTT	CASSTLTGLGTGELFF
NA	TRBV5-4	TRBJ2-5	TGTGCCAGCAGCTGGGGGGGCGGGGCACAAGAGACCCAGTACTTC	CASSWGGGAQETQYF
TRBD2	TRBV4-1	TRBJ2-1	TGCGCCAGCAGCCGTTTCCCGGGACTAGCGTTATATGAGCAGTTCTTC	CASSRFPGLALYEQFF
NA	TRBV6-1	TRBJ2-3	TGTGCCAGCAGGGAGGGGGACAGAGGCACAGATACGCAGTATTTT	CASREGDRGTDTQYF
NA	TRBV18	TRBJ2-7	TGTGCCAGCTCACAGAGCTCCTACGAGCAGTACTTC	CASSQSSYEQYF
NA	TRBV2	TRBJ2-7	TGTGCCAGCAAAGACAACACCGGGAACTACGAGCAGTACTTC	CASKDNTGNYEQYF
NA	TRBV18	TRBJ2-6	TGTGCCAGCTCACCGACACAGGGAACGTCTGGGGCCAACGTCCTGACTTTC	CASSPTQGTSGANVLTF
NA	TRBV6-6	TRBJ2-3	TGTGCCAGCAGTTACCAGGATACTAGCACAGATACGCAGTATTTT	CASSYQDTSTDTQYF
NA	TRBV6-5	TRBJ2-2	TGTGCCAGCAGACCCACAGGCGACACCGGGGAGCTGTTTTTT	CASRPTGDTGELFF
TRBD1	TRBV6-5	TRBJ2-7	TGTGCCAGCAGAGGGACAGGGACGTACGAGCAGTACTTC	CASRGTGTYEQYF